Detailed here is one T cell receptor (beta chain). Its antigen is unknown. The record originates from a study of T-cell memory formation after mild COVID-19. Study in general: Largely, TCR clusters stayed within a single donor. Findings and limits, study-wide: Memory sampled before infection contained some responding clones, suggesting cross-reactive memory joined.

The V gene's germline CDR1 is SNHLY and CDR2 FYNNEI. This CDR3 comprises 12 residues. V was trimmed by 7 bases and J by 5 bases, leaving 9 bases between them. MiXCR, applied by TCRdb to the 5' RACE reads, yields one record per CDR3 protein. Of some 130,000 distinct CDR3 sequences in the sample, around 6.3% were seen once. The sequence derives from an adult woman who had mild COVID-19 (a few samples of this study predate the infection). Cell type and time point are not known. The V and J genes are TRBV2 and TRBJ2-1, with D perhaps TRBD2 (5 bases). Material for sequencing was PBMCs or a T cell subset sorted from them (not recorded which). CDR3 sequence (DNA): TGTGCCAGCAACCGGGGAAACAATGAGCAGTTCTTC. Translating gives CASNRGNNEQFF.